This T cell receptor (beta chain) was identified during a study of T cells in Graves' hyperthyroidism and ophthalmopathy. The overall study: Initial diagnosis, before any treatment, was when peripheral blood was collected.

Whole-study findings and limits: Prediction of ophthalmopathy progression came a median about 6 months pre-onset.

The CDR3 is 11 amino acids. V was trimmed by 11 bases and J by 5 bases, leaving 12 bases between them. CDR1 and CDR2 (germline): SNHLY, FYNNEI. Those patients with uncontrolled infection, other autoimmune disease, pregnancy or lactation were excluded. To note about this clonotype: The antigen is not known.

RNA transcripts yielded amplified TCR beta CDR3 regions. Researchers ran a first-round RT-PCR on the TCR CDR3 using the HTBI primer set. TCRdb reanalysed the multiplex PCR reads using MiXCR and keeps one entry per CDR3 protein. This repertoire shows some 510,000 distinct CDR3 sequences, about a fifth found once; its top ten account for 26%. The source material was blood. The receptor's source is a man aged 18 to 35 with Graves' hyperthyroidism. This chain uses TRBV2 with TRBJ2-5; D is perhaps TRBD2 (6 bases). For the CDR3, the DNA is TGTGCCCGATCGGGAGCCGAGACCCAGTACTTC. Translated: CARSGAETQYF. The full variable domain, in which reference TRBV2 and TRBJ2-5 provide the parts outside the CDR3, is EPEVTQTPSHQVTQMGQEVILRCVPISNHLYFYWYRQILGQKVEFLVSFYNNEISEKSEIFDDQFSVERPDGSNFTLKIRSTKLEDSAMYFCARSGAETQYFGPGTRLLVL.